This paragraph reports one T cell receptor (beta chain). Its antigen is unknown. This sample was included in a study of cytotoxic CD8 clonotypes in ibrutinib-treated CLL. V gave up 6 bases and J gave up 7 bases, with 9 bases separating them. Germline loops: CDR1 SEHNR, CDR2 FQNEAQ (reference sequence). This CDR3 is 11 amino acids long. Whole-study results and caveats: Elevated clonality accompanied ibrutinib response, with a return toward baseline values at progression.

TCRdb's table, derived via immunoSEQ multiplex PCR, lists solely in-frame clones and lacks some. The sample lists under 300,000 clones; roughly four fifths were seen once. The clonotype originates from a human donor with chronic lymphocytic leukemia. The V and J genes are TRBV7-9 and TRBJ1-1; D remains ambiguous. Sequenced material: PBMCs, taken at disease progression, from a patient treated with ibrutinib. CDR3 loop: CASRAVLEAFF. CDR3 nucleotide sequence: TGTGCCAGCAGGGCGGTCCTTGAAGCTTTCTTT.